Following are 5 T cell receptor beta chains from one sample sequenced in a study of blood T cell repertoires in COVID-19. The method was immunoSEQ multiplex PCR; TCRdb's version includes in-frame clones alone and lacks a portion of them. The sample has 150,000 to 200,000 clones, 70% to 85% seen once. The specimen sequenced was peripheral blood. These receptors all come from a woman younger than 45 with acute or convalescent COVID-19.

The rearrangement joins TRBV28 to TRBJ1-1, with D possibly matching TRBD1 (5 bases). The CDR3 totals 14 residues. Germline V CDR1 and CDR2: MDHEN, SYDVKM. With 4 bases removed from V and 6 bases from J, the gap between germline ends came to 15 bases. CDR3 nucleotides: TGTGCCAGCAGTTGGAGGGGACTGGGGGCTGAAGCTTTCTTT. Protein: CASSWRGLGAEAFF.

A few counts support this clone. V usage is TRBV5-1 and J usage is TRBJ1-4; the match to TRBD1 covers 9 bases. Germline CDR1 SGHRS, CDR2 YFSETQ. CDR3 size: 13 residues. The ends lost 3 bases at V and 15 bases at J; junction bases unmatched: 9. Here the CDR3 DNA reads TGCGCCAGCAGCTCGTCGGACAGGGGAGTTGTGTTTTTT. The encoded protein is CASSSSDRGVVFF. The whole variable domain, filled in from reference TRBV5-1 and TRBJ1-4, reads KAGVTQTPRYLIKTRGQQVTLSCSPISGHRSVSWYQQTPGQGLQFLFEYFSETQRNKGNFPGRFSGRQFSNSRSEMNVSTLELGDSALYLCASSSSDRGVVFFGSGTQLSVL.

The chain couples TRBV4-1 to TRBJ2-1; 10 positions match TRBD2. CDR1 is MGHRA, CDR2 YSYEKL, per germline. CDR3 size: 16 residues. Germline trimming cut 4 bases from V and 2 bases from J; bases unmatched to any gene: 5. The CDR3 protein is CASSRQLAGTYNEQFF. CDR3 in DNA: TGCGCCAGCAGCCGACAACTAGCGGGAACCTACAATGAGCAGTTCTTC.

V is TRBV20-1 and J is TRBJ2-7; unclear D gene. This CDR3 comprises 11 residues. Trimming took 5 bases from V and 4 from J, leaving 9 bases between them. Germline CDR1 and CDR2: DFQATT and SNEGSKA (reference sequence). The CDR3 is CSARSEYEQYF. The CDR3 nucleotides are TGCAGTGCTCGATCGGAGTACGAGCAGTACTTC.

J is TRBJ2-7 and V is TRBV28, with a weak D call TRBD1 (6 bases). Deletions cut 7 bases from V and 5 bases from J, with 18 bases between. This CDR3 spans 14 amino acids. From germline, CDR1 is MDHEN and CDR2 SYDVKM. The CDR3 DNA reads as TGTGCCAGCATCAAGGTACAGGGTTTCGACGAGCAGTACTTC. It specifies CASIKVQGFDEQYF.